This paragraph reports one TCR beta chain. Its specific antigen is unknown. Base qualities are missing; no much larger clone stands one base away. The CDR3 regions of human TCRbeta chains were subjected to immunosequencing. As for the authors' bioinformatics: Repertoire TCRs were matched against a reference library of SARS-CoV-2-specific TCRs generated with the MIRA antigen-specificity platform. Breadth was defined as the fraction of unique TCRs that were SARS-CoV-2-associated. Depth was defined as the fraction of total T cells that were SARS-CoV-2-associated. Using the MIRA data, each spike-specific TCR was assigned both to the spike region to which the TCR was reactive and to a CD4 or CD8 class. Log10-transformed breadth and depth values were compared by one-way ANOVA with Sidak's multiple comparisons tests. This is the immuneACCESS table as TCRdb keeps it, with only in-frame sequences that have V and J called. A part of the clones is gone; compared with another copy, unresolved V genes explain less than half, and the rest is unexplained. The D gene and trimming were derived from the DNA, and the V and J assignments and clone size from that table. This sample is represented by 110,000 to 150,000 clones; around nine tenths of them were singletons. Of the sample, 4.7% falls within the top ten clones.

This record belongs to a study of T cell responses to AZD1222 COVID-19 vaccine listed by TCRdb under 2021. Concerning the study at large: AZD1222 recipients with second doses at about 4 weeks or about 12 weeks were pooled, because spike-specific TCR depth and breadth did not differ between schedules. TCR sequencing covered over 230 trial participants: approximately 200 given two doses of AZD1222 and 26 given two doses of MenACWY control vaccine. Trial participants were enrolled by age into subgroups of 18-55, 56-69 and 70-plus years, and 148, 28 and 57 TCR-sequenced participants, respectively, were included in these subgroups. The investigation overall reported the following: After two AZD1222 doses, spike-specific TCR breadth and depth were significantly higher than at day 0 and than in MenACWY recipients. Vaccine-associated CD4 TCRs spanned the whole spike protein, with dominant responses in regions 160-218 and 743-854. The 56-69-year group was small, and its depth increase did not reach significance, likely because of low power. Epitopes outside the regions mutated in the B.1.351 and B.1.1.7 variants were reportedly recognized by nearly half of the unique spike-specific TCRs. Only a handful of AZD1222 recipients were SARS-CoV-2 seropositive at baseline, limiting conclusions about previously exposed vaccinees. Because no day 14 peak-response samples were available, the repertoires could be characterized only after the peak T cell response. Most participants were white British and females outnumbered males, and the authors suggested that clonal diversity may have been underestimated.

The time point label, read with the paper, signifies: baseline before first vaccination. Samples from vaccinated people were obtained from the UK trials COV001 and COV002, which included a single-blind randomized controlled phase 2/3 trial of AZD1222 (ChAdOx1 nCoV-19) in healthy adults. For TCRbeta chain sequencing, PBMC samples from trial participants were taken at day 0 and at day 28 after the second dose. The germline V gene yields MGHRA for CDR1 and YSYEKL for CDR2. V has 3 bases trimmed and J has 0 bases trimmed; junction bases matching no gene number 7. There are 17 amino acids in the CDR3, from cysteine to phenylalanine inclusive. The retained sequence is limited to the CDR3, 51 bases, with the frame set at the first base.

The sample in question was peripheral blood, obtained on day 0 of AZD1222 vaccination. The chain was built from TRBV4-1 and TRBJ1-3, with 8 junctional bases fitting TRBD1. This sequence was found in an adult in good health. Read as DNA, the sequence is TGCGCCAGCAGCCAGACGGACAGGGTTGTCTCTGGAAACACCATATATTTT. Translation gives CASSQTDRVVSGNTIYF.